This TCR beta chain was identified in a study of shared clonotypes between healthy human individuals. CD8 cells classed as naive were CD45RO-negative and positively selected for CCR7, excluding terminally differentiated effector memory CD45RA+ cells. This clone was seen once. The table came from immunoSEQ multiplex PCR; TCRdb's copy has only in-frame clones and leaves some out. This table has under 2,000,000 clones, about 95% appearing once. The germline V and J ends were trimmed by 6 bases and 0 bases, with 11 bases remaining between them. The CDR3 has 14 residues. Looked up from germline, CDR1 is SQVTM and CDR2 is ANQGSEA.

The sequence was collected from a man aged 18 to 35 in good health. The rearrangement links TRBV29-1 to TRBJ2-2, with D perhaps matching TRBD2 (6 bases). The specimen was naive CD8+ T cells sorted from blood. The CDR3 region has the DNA TGCAGCGTCGGCGGGGCCACGAACACCGGGGAGCTGTTTTTT. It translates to CSVGGATNTGELFF.